Following are 4 T cell receptor beta chains from one sample sequenced in a study of blood T cell repertoires in COVID-19 (dated by TCRdb to 2019 to 2021). The library was built by means of the immunoSEQ multiplex PCR assay. The immuneACCESS repertoire file appears here via TCRdb, limited to in-frame rearrangements. These files lack a portion of the clones; in checked studies, under half of the deficit traces to unresolved V genes, and the cause of the others is not known. Present in this sample are about 200,000 clones, just under 90% of which were seen just once. The ten biggest clones cover about 4% of the sample. Sequencing input: PBMCs or T cells enriched from blood (not recorded which). These TCRs come from a woman aged 30 to 39 with acute COVID-19.

This sequence joins TRBV7-2 and TRBJ1-4, with TRBD1 as a possible D gene (6 bases). In germline, CDR1 is SGHTA, CDR2 FQGNSA. V dropped 7 bases and J dropped 4 bases, with 13 bases sitting between them. The CDR3 is made up of 14 amino acids. The CDR3 is CASTDRTSNEKLFF. DNA of the CDR3: TGTGCCAGCACCGACAGGACCAGTAATGAAAAACTGTTTTTT.

This clone appeared a few times. V is TRBV10-1 and J is TRBJ2-7; unclear D gene. The CDR3 runs to 13 residues. Germline assignment: CDR1 WNHNN and CDR2 SYGVQD (reference sequence). Trimming removed 4 bases at V and 6 bases at J, with 13 bases between. The CDR3 nucleotides are TGCGCCAGCAGTGGACTTATGAATGGCGAGCAGTACTTC. Its protein product is CASSGLMNGEQYF.

The gene calls are TRBV10-2 and TRBJ1-2; no reliable D call. The V end lost 0 bases, the J end lost 4 bases, and 6 bases lay between the germline ends. The CDR3 consists of 13 residues. Per the germline V gene, CDR1 is WSHSY and CDR2 is SAAADI. CDR3: CASSESGVYGYTF. The CDR3 DNA reads TGCGCCAGCAGTGAGTCGGGCGTCTATGGCTACACCTTC.

This sequence joins TRBV30 and TRBJ1-2; TRBD1 agrees at 8 bases. CDR1 and CDR2 (germline): GTSNPN, SVGIG (reference sequence). V lost 5 bases, J lost 4 bases, and 6 bases stayed unmatched. CDR3 length: 13 residues. CDR3 sequence: CAWGRDRPYGYTF. The CDR3 region has the DNA TGTGCCTGGGGACGGGACAGGCCCTATGGCTACACCTTC. The full variable domain, its missing parts supplied by reference TRBV30 and TRBJ1-2, is SQTIHQWPATLVQPVGSPLSLECTVEGTSNPNLYWYRQAAGRGLQLLFYSVGIGQISSEVPQNLSASRPQDRQFILSSKKLLLSDSGFYLCAWGRDRPYGYTFGSGTRLTVV.